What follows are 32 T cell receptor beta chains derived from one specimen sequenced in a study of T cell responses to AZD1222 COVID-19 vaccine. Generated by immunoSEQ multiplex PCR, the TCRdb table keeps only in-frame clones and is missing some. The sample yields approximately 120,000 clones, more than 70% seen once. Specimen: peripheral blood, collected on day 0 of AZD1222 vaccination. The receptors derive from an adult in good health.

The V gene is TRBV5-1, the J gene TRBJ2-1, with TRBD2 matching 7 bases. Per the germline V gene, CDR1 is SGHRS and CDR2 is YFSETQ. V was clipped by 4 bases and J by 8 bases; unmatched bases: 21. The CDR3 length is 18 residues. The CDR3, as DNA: TGCGCCAGCAGCAGGAAGGTACATGGGACTAATTCATGGGATGAGCAGTTCTTC. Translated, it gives CASSRKVHGTNSWDEQFF.

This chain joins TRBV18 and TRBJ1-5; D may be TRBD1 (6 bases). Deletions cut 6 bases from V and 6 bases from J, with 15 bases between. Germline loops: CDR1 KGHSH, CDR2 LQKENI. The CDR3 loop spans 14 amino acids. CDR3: CASSLNRDGQPQHF. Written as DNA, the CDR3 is TGTGCCAGCTCCCTGAACAGGGACGGTCAGCCCCAGCATTTT.

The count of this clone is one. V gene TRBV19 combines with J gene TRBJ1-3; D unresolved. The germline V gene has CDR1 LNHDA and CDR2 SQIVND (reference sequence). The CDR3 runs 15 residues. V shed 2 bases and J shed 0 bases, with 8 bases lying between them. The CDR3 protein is CASSISGYSGNTIYF. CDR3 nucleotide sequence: TGTGCCAGTAGTATAAGCGGGTACTCTGGAAACACCATATATTTT.

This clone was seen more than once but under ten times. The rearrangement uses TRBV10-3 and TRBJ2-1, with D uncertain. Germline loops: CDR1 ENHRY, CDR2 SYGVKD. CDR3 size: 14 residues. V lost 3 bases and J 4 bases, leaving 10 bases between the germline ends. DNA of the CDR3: TGTGCCATCAGTGACTCTCGGCAGTACAATGAGCAGTTCTTC. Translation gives CAISDSRQYNEQFF.

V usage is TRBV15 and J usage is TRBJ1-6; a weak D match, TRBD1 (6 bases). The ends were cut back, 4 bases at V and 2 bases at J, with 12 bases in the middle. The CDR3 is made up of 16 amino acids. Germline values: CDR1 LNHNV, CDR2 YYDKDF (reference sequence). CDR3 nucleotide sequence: TGTGCCACCAGCAATGCCTGGGACACCTATAATTCACCCCTCCACTTT. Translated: CATSNAWDTYNSPLHF.

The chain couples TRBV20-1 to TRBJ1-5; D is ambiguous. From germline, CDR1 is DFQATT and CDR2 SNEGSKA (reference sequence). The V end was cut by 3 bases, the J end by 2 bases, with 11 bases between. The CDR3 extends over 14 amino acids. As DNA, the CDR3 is TGCAGTGCTAGTTCACCCGGCGGCAATCAGCCCCAGCATTTT. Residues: CSASSPGGNQPQHF.

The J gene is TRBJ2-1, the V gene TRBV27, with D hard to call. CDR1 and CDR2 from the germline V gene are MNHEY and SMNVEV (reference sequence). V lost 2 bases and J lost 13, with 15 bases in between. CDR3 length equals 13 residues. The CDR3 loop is CASSLIYYPIQFF. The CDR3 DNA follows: TGTGCCAGCAGTTTAATCTATTATCCAATTCAGTTCTTC.

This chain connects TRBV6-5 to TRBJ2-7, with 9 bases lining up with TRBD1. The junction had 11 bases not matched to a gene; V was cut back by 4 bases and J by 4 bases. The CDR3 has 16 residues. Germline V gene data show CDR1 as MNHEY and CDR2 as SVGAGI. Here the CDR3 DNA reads TGTGCCAGCAGTTCCCCCCGACAGGGGGGTGTGTACGAGCAGTACTTC. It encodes CASSSPRQGGVYEQYF.

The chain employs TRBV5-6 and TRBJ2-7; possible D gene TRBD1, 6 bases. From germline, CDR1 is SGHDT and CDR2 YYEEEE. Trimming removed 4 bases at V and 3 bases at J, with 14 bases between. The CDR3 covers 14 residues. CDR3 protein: CASSPRTDFYEQYV. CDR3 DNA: TGTGCCAGCAGCCCTAGGACAGACTTCTACGAGCAGTACGTC.

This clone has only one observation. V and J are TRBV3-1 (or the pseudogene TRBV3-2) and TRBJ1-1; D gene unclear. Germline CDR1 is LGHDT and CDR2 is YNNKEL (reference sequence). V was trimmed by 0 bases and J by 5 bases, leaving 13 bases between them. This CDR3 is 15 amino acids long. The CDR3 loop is CASSQENRAWTEAFF. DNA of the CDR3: TGTGCCAGCAGCCAAGAGAATAGGGCTTGGACTGAAGCTTTCTTT.

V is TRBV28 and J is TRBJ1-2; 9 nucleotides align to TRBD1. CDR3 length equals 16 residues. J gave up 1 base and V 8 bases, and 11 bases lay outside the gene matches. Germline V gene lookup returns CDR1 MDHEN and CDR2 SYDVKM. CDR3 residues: CASLTGGRGFNYGYTF. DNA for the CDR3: TGTGCCAGCCTTACAGGGGGCCGGGGGTTTAACTATGGCTACACCTTC.

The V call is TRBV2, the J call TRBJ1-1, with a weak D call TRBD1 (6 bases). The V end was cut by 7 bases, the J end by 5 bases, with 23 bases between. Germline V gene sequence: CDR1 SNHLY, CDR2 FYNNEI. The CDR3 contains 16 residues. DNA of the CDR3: TGTGCCAGCACTGTCGATACAGGGACCCGAGGGACTGAAGCTTTCTTT. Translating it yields CASTVDTGTRGTEAFF.

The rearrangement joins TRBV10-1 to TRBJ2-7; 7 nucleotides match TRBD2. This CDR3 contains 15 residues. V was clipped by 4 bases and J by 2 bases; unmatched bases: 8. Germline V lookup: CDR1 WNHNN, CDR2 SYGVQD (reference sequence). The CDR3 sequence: CASSAKGRGPYEQYV. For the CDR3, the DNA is TGCGCCAGCAGTGCCAAGGGGAGGGGCCCCTACGAGCAGTACGTC.

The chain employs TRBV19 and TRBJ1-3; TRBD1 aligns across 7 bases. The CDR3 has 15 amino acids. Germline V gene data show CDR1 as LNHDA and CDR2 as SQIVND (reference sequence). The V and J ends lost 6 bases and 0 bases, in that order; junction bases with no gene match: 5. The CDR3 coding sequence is TGTGCCAGTAGCGCGACAGGGAGCTCTGGAAACACCATATATTTT. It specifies CASSATGSSGNTIYF.

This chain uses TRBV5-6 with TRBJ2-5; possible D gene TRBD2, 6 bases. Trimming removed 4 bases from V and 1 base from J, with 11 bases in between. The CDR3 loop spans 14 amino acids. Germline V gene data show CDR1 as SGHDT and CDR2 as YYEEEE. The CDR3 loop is CASSPTGVQETQYF. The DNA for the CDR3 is TGTGCCAGCAGCCCCACGGGGGTCCAAGAGACCCAGTACTTC. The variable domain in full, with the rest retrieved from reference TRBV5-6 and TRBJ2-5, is DAGVTQSPTHLIKTRGQQVTLRCSPKSGHDTVSWYQQALGQGPQFIFQYYEEEERQRGNFPDRFSGHQFPNYSSELNVNALLLGDSALYLCASSPTGVQETQYFGPGTRLLVL.

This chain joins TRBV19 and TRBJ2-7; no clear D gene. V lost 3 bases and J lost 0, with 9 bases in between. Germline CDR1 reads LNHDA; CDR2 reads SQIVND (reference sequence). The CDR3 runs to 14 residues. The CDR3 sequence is CASSISASSYEQYF. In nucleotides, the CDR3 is TGTGCCAGTAGTATTAGTGCCAGCTCCTACGAGCAGTACTTC.

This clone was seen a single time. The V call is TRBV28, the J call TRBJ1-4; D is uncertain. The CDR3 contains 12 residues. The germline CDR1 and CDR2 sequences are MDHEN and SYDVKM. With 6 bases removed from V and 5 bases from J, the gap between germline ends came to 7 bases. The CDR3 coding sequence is TGTGCCAGCAGCCTCCCCAATGAAAAACTGTTTTTT. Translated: CASSLPNEKLFF.

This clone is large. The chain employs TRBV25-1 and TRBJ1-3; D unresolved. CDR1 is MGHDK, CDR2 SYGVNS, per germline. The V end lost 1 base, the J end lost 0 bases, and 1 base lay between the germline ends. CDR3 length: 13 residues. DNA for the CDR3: TGTGCCAGCAGTGAATTCTCTGGAAACACCATATATTTT. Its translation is CASSEFSGNTIYF.

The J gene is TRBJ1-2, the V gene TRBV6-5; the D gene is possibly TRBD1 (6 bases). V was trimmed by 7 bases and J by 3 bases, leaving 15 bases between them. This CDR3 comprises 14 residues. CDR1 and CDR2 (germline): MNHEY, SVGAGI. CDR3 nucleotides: TGTGCCAGCATAAGTCGTACAGGGTACTATGGCTACACCTTC. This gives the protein CASISRTGYYGYTF.

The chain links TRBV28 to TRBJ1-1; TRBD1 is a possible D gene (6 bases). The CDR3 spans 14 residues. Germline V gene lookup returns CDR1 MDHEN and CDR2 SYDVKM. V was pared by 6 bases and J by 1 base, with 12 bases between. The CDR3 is CASREQGGNTEAFF. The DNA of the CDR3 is TGTGCCAGCAGAGAACAGGGTGGGAACACTGAAGCTTTCTTT.

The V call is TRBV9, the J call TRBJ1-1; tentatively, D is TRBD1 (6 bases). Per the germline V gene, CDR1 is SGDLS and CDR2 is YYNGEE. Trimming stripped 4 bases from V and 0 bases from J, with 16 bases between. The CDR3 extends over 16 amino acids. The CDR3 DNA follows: TGTGCCAGCAGCCCAGGGGCAGGGTTCCTGAACACTGAAGCTTTCTTT. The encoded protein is CASSPGAGFLNTEAFF.

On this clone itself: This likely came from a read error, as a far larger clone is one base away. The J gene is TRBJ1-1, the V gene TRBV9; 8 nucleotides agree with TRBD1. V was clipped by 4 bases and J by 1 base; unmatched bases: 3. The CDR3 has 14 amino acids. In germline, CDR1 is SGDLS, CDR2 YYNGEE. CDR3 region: CASSPGTGNTEAFF. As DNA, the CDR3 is TGTGCCAGCAGCCCCGGGACAGGGAACACTGAAGCTTTCTTT.

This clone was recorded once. The CDR3: CASSLGSGSPGEKLFF. The CDR3 bases are TGTGCCAGCAGCTTAGGCTCCGGGAGTCCTGGTGAAAAACTGTTTTTT. The genes are TRBV11-3 and TRBJ1-4; D uncertain. Trimming pared 1 base from V and 7 bases from J, leaving 16 bases between. CDR3 length: 16 amino acids. CDR1 and CDR2 (germline): SGHNT, YENEEA.

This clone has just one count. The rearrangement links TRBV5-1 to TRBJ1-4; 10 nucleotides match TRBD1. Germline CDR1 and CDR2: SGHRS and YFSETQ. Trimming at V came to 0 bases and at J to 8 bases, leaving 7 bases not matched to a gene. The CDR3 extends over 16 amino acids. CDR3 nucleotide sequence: TGCGCCAGCAGCTTGGCATTTGGGACAGGGGACGAAAAACTGTTTTTT. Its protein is CASSLAFGTGDEKLFF. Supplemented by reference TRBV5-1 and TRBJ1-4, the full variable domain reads KAGVTQTPRYLIKTRGQQVTLSCSPISGHRSVSWYQQTPGQGLQFLFEYFSETQRNKGNFPGRFSGRQFSNSRSEMNVSTLELGDSALYLCASSLAFGTGDEKLFFGSGTQLSVL.

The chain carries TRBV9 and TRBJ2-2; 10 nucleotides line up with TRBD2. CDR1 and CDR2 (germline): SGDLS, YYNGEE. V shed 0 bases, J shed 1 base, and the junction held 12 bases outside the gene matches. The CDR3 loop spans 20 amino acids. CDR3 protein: CASSVVASGGAPLNTGELFF. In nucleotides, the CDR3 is TGTGCCAGCAGCGTAGTGGCGAGCGGGGGGGCCCCACTGAACACCGGGGAGCTGTTTTTT.

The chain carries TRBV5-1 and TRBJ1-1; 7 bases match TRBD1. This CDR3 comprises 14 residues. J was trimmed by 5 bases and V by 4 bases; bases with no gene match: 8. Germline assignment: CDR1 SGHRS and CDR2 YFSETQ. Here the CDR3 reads CASSVTGRGTEAFF. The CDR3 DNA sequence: TGCGCCAGCAGCGTGACAGGGCGGGGTACTGAAGCTTTCTTT.

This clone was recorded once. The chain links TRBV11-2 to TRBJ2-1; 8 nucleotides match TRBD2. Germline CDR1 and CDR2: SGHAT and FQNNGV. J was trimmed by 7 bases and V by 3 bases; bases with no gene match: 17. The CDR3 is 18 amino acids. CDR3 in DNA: TGTGCCAGCAGCTTGAGGCTAGCGGGCATAAGCCCCCAAAATGAGCAGTTCTTC. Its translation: CASSLRLAGISPQNEQFF.

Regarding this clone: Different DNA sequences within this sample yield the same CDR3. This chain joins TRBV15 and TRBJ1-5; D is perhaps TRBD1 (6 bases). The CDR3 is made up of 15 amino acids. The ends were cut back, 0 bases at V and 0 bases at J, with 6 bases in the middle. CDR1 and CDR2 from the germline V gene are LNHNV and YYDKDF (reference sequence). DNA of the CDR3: TGTGCCACCAGCAGAGACAGGGGTAGCAATCAGCCCCAGCATTTT. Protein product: CATSRDRGSNQPQHF.

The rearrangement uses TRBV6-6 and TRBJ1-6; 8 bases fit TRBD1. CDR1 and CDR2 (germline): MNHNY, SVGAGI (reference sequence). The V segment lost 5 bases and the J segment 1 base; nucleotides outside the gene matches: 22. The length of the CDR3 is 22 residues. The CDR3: CASSPAPQGAVAGRSYNSPLHF. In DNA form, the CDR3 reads TGTGCCAGCAGTCCAGCGCCTCAGGGGGCGGTGGCAGGTAGGTCCTATAATTCACCCCTCCACTTT.

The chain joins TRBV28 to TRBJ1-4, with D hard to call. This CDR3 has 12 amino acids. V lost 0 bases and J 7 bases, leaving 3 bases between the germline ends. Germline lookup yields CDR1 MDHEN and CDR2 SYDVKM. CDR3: CASSLWSEKLFF. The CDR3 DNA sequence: TGTGCCAGCAGTTTATGGAGTGAAAAACTGTTTTTT.

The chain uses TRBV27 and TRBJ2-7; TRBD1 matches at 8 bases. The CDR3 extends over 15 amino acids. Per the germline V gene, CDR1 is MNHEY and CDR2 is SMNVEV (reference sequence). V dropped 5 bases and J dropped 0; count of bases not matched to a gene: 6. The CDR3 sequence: CASSPRDRGSYEQYV. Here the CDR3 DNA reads TGTGCCAGCAGTCCCCGCGACAGGGGCTCCTACGAGCAGTACGTC.

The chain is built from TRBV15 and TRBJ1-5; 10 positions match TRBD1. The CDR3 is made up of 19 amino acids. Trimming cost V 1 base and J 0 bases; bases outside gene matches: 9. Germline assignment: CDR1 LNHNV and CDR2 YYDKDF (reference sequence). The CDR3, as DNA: TGTGCCACCAGCAGAGCTGACAGGGGGCTGACATATAGCAATCAGCCCCAGCATTTT. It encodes CATSRADRGLTYSNQPQHF.